The 10 T cell receptor beta chains listed next were all sequenced from one sample in a study of OX40 agonist ivuxolimab in advanced cancers. Using immunoSEQ multiplex PCR, the repertoire was profiled, and TCRdb retains in-frame clones only, with some absent. Of tens of thousands of clones in the sample, 90% to 95% were seen once. The starting material was CD4+ or CD8+ T cells sorted from blood, obtained in a trial of the OX40 agonist ivuxolimab. These receptors originate from an adult with an advanced solid tumor such as melanoma, head and neck, liver or kidney cancer.

The CDR3, as DNA: TGCGCCAGCAGCCAAGTATGGGGGGACGAGCAGTACTTC. It encodes CASSQVWGDEQYF. This sequence joins TRBV4-1 and TRBJ2-5; possible D gene TRBD2, 6 bases. The DNA end is a closer match to TRBJ2-7, so the J assignment may be wrong. The CDR3 totals 13 residues. Germline loops: CDR1 MGHRA, CDR2 YSYEKL.

The CDR3 loop is CASSYSNGAADEQYF. The DNA of the CDR3 is TGTGCCAGCAGTTACTCGAATGGGGCAGCGGACGAGCAGTACTTC. The V and J genes are TRBV6-5 and TRBJ2-7; D possibly uses TRBD1 or TRBD2 (5 bases each). There are 15 residues in the CDR3. Germline V gene lookup returns CDR1 MNHEY and CDR2 SVGAGI. V lost 0 bases to trimming and J lost 5 bases, with 14 bases between them.

The J gene is TRBJ1-5, the V gene TRBV6-1, with D possibly being TRBD1 (5 bases). Germline-derived CDR1 and CDR2 are MNHNS and SASEGT. V lost 2 bases, J lost 4 bases, and 9 bases lay in between. The CDR3 spans 14 residues. CDR3 DNA: TGTGCCAGCAGTGAACCGGGGGGAAATCAGCCCCAGCATTTT. Translated: CASSEPGGNQPQHF.

Concerning this clone itself: Other DNA variants within this sample encode the same CDR3. The V gene is TRBV27, the J gene TRBJ2-7, with 7 bases that match TRBD1. There are 15 residues in the CDR3. With 0 bases clipped from V and 2 bases from J, the junction kept 4 bases outside the gene matches. CDR1 and CDR2 from the germline V gene are MNHEY and SMNVEV (reference sequence). This chain's CDR3 is CASSLSAGGPYEQYF. CDR3 bases: TGTGCCAGCAGTTTATCGGCAGGGGGTCCCTACGAGCAGTACTTC.

The chain combines TRBV7-9 with TRBJ2-6, with D tentatively TRBD1 (6 bases). The germline V gene has CDR1 SEHNR and CDR2 FQNEAQ (reference sequence). Trimming cost V 0 bases and J 0 bases, with 9 bases left between them. The length of the CDR3 is 17 residues. The CDR3 coding sequence is TGTGCCAGCAGCTTAGCTAACAGGGTCTCTGGGGCCAACGTCCTGACTTTC. Translating it yields CASSLANRVSGANVLTF.

The chain combines TRBV7-6 with TRBJ2-1; weak D call: TRBD2 (5 bases). The CDR3 contains 16 residues. V lost 5 bases to trimming and J lost 4 bases, with 18 bases between them. Germline V gene lookup returns CDR1 SGHVS and CDR2 FNYEAQ. Here the CDR3 reads CASSLISVRSYNEQFF. CDR3 coding DNA: TGTGCCAGCAGCCTGATTAGCGTCCGATCGTACAATGAGCAGTTCTTC.

The chain employs TRBV6-5 and TRBJ1-1; tentatively, D is TRBD1 (5 bases). Trimming cost V 2 bases and J 6 bases, with 10 bases left between them. The CDR3 spans 13 residues. In germline, CDR1 is MNHEY, CDR2 SVGAGI. CDR3 bases: TGTGCCAGCAGTTACCGGGACGGAGCTGAAGCTTTCTTT. The encoded protein is CASSYRDGAEAFF.

The rearrangement uses TRBV19 and TRBJ1-1; 7 nucleotides agree with TRBD1. This CDR3 is 14 amino acids long. J gave up 1 base and V 1 base, and 0 bases lay outside the gene matches. The germline CDR1 and CDR2 sequences are LNHDA and SQIVND (reference sequence). The CDR3 DNA reads TGTGCCAGTAGTATAGGGGACAGGAACACTGAAGCTTTCTTT. The encoded protein is CASSIGDRNTEAFF.

The chain is built from TRBV6-5 and TRBJ1-1; D is uncertain. V lost 0 bases to trimming and J lost 3 bases, with 8 bases between them. The CDR3 sequence is 14 residues long. Germline V gene lookup returns CDR1 MNHEY and CDR2 SVGAGI. CDR3 protein: CASSYSSRYTEAFF. CDR3 in DNA: TGTGCCAGCAGTTACTCGTCCCGTTACACTGAAGCTTTCTTT.

This clone showed up just once. The chain has TRBV27 and TRBJ2-3; TRBD2 aligns across 8 bases. With 11 bases clipped from V and 6 bases from J, the junction kept 16 bases outside the gene matches. CDR3 length equals 15 residues. CDR1 and CDR2 (germline): MNHEY, SMNVEV (reference sequence). In DNA, the CDR3 is TGTGCCTCTTCCCCTTTGACCACTAGCGGTGATACGCAGTATTTT. It yields the protein CASSPLTTSGDTQYF.